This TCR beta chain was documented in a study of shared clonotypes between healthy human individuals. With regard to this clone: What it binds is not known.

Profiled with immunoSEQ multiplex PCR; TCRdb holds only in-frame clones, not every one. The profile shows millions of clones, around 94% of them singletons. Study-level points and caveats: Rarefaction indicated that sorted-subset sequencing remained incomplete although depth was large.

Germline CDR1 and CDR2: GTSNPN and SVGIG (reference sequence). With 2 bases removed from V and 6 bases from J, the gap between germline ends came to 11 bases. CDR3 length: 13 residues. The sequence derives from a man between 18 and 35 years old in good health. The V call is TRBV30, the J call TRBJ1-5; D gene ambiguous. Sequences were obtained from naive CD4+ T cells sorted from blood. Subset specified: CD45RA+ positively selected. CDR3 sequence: CAWSLGVGQPQHF. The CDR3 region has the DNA TGTGCCTGGAGTCTTGGGGTTGGTCAGCCCCAGCATTTT. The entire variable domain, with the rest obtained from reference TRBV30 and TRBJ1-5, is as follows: SQTIHQWPATLVQPVGSPLSLECTVEGTSNPNLYWYRQAAGRGLQLLFYSVGIGQISSEVPQNLSASRPQDRQFILSSKKLLLSDSGFYLCAWSLGVGQPQHFGDGTRLSIL.